The 32 T cell receptor beta chains presented below share a single source sample, sequenced in a study of T cells in localized non-small cell lung cancer. Only in-frame clones appear in the TCRdb table, and some are missing; sequencing was by immunoSEQ multiplex PCR. Of some 18,000 clones in the sample, 83% were seen once. The material was peripheral blood, obtained before any cancer treatment. The receptors come from a man aged 35 to 70 with stage I lung adenocarcinoma.

V gene TRBV14 combines with J gene TRBJ1-2; D gene unclear. The CDR3 contains 12 residues. Trimming took 4 bases from V and 3 from J, leaving 6 bases between them. Germline CDR1 reads SGHDN; CDR2 reads FVKESK. The CDR3 loop reads CASSPGDYGYTF. The CDR3, as DNA: TGTGCCAGCAGCCCCGGGGACTATGGCTACACCTTC.

This chain links TRBV28 with TRBJ1-2; D might be TRBD1 (6 bases). The CDR3 is 14 residues long. Germline-derived CDR1 and CDR2 are MDHEN and SYDVKM. Trimming removed 7 bases at V and 4 bases at J, with 16 bases between. The CDR3 here is CASKRGGAPYGYTF. DNA for the CDR3: TGTGCCAGCAAAAGGGGGGGGGCGCCCTATGGCTACACCTTC.

V gene TRBV28 combines with J gene TRBJ2-1, with D perhaps matching TRBD2 (5 bases). Trimming removed 6 bases at V and 14 bases at J, with 20 bases between. CDR3 length: 13 residues. Looked up from germline, CDR1 is MDHEN and CDR2 is SYDVKM. CDR3 loop: CASSSNRTSFEFF. Here the CDR3 DNA reads TGTGCCAGCAGCTCAAATCGAACTAGTTTCGAGTTCTTC. Full variable domain (remainder filled in from reference TRBV28 and TRBJ2-1): DVKVTQSSRYLVKRTGEKVFLECVQDMDHENMFWYRQDPGLGLRLIYFSYDVKMKEKGDIPEGYSVSREKKERFSLILESASTNQTSMYLCASSSNRTSFEFFGPGTRLTVL.

This chain uses TRBV30 with TRBJ2-5; D gene ambiguous. Germline lookup yields CDR1 GTSNPN and CDR2 SVGIG (reference sequence). The V end lost 0 bases, the J end lost 5 bases, and 7 bases lay between the germline ends. CDR3 length equals 12 residues. The CDR3 DNA reads TGTGCCTGGAGTGTACAGCTTGAGACCCAGTACTTC. Residues: CAWSVQLETQYF.

V gene TRBV5-6 combines with J gene TRBJ2-3; 7 nucleotides align to TRBD2. V was pared by 8 bases and J by 2 bases, with 2 bases of the junction left unmatched. CDR1 is SGHDT, CDR2 YYEEEE, per germline. The CDR3 spans 12 residues. CDR3 in amino acids: CASGGDTDTQYF. The CDR3 DNA reads TGTGCCAGTGGGGGGGACACAGATACGCAGTATTTT.

The CDR3 coding sequence is TGTGCCAGCAGCCGAAACGAAGGGCACTACGAGCAGTACTTC. Translating it yields CASSRNEGHYEQYF. The J gene is TRBJ2-7, the V gene TRBV28; D uncertain. The CDR3 is 14 amino acids. V shed 6 bases and J shed 3 bases, with 15 bases lying between them. Per germline, CDR1 MDHEN and CDR2 SYDVKM.

The rearrangement joins TRBV27 to TRBJ1-2, with 8 bases matching TRBD1. This CDR3 is built from 14 residues. Germline V gives CDR1 MNHEY, CDR2 SMNVEV (reference sequence). V lost 5 bases to trimming and J lost 2 bases; unmatched junction nucleotides: 4. CDR3 sequence: CASSTRQGNYGYTF. CDR3 DNA sequence: TGTGCCAGCAGTACCAGACAGGGGAACTATGGCTACACCTTC.

The chain recombines TRBV9 with TRBJ1-2; no definite D call. CDR1 is SGDLS, CDR2 YYNGEE, per germline. Trimming removed 0 bases at V and 8 bases at J, with 8 bases between. This CDR3 is 12 amino acids long. DNA of the CDR3: TGTGCCAGCAGCGTAGGTAGTATCGGCTACACCTTC. Protein sequence: CASSVGSIGYTF.

V is TRBV19 and J is TRBJ1-6, with TRBD1 matching over 9 bases. After removal of 4 bases from V and 10 bases from J, the junction contained 11 bases not matched to a gene. CDR1 is LNHDA, CDR2 SQIVND, per germline (reference sequence). CDR3 size: 16 residues. The CDR3 nucleotides are TGTGCCAGTAGTAATGGGCTCGGACAGGGGTACTCACCCCTCCACTTT. Protein sequence: CASSNGLGQGYSPLHF.

The chain combines TRBV30 with TRBJ1-5; D call uncertain. The CDR3 has 12 residues. Germline lookup yields CDR1 GTSNPN and CDR2 SVGIG (reference sequence). Trimming cost V 8 bases and J 4 bases, with 12 bases left between them. CDR3 nucleotides: TGTGCCCTGACCTCTGGAAATCAGCCCCAGCATTTT. Protein sequence: CALTSGNQPQHF.

The rearrangement links TRBV7-3 to TRBJ2-1, with D perhaps TRBD1 (6 bases). Trimming stripped 3 bases from V and 0 bases from J, with 15 bases between. The germline V gene has CDR1 SGHTA and CDR2 FQGTGA. CDR3 length equals 17 residues. The CDR3, as DNA: TGTGCCAGCAGCTTGGACCCTCCGGACAGCTCCTACAATGAGCAGTTCTTC. It yields the protein CASSLDPPDSSYNEQFF. Full variable domain (rest looked up from reference TRBV7-3 and TRBJ2-1): GAGVSQTPSNKVTEKGKYVELRCDPISGHTALYWYRQSLGQGPEFLIYFQGTGAADDSGLPNDRFFAVRPEGSVSTLKIQRTERGDSAVYLCASSLDPPDSSYNEQFFGPGTRLTVL.

CDR3 loop: CASSLRLQETQYF. DNA for the CDR3: TGTGCCAGCTCACTGCGTCTTCAAGAGACCCAGTACTTC. V and J are TRBV18 and TRBJ2-5; no clear D. CDR1 KGHSH and CDR2 LQKENI come from the germline V gene. The V end lost 4 bases, the J end lost 2 bases, and 8 bases lay between the germline ends. The CDR3 is 13 residues long. The full variable domain, in which reference TRBV18 and TRBJ2-5 provide the parts outside the CDR3, is NAGVMQNPRHLVRRRGQEARLRCSPMKGHSHVYWYRQLPEEGLKFMVYLQKENIIDESGMPKERFSAEFPKEGPSILRIQQVVRGDSAAYFCASSLRLQETQYFGPGTRLLVL.

The V gene is TRBV5-6, the J gene TRBJ2-3; TRBD1 aligns across 11 bases. CDR1 is SGHDT and CDR2 is YYEEEE in the germline V gene. V lost 4 bases to trimming and J lost 3 bases; unmatched junction nucleotides: 7. The CDR3 spans 16 residues. CDR3 in amino acids: CASSQLGQGATDTQYF. DNA for the CDR3: TGTGCCAGCAGCCAATTAGGACAGGGGGCAACAGATACGCAGTATTTT.

This clone appeared a few times. V and J are TRBV7-9 and TRBJ1-4; D is possibly TRBD1 (5 bases). V gave up 4 bases and J gave up 2 bases, with 8 bases separating them. Germline V CDR1 and CDR2: SEHNR, FQNEAQ (reference sequence). This CDR3 is built from 14 residues. CDR3 loop: CASSYSGTNEKLFF. Written as DNA, the CDR3 is TGTGCCAGCAGCTATTCAGGGACTAATGAAAAACTGTTTTTT.

This chain links TRBV6-1 with TRBJ2-7; TRBD2 might be the D (6 bases). V lost 5 bases and J lost 2, with 13 bases in between. CDR3 size: 14 residues. CDR1 is MNHNS, CDR2 SASEGT, per germline. CDR3 residues: CASSPWRGAYEQYF. As DNA, the CDR3 is TGTGCCAGCAGTCCATGGAGGGGCGCCTACGAGCAGTACTTC.

The gene calls are TRBV14 and TRBJ1-1; D unclear. Germline V gene sequence: CDR1 SGHDN, CDR2 FVKESK. Trimming took off 2 bases at V and 4 bases at J, with 8 bases between the two ends. The CDR3 runs 13 residues. In nucleotides, the CDR3 is TGTGCCAGCAGCCAACAACCATCCACTGAAGCTTTCTTT. Translating it yields CASSQQPSTEAFF.

The chain employs TRBV5-1 and TRBJ1-2; 8 positions agree with TRBD1. The CDR3 runs 17 residues. Looked up from germline, CDR1 is SGHRS and CDR2 is YFSETQ. V trimming: 0 bases; J trimming: 4 bases; junction bases outside the gene matches: 11. DNA for the CDR3: TGCGCCAGCAGCTTGGGTGGACAGGGCTATCGTGGCTATGGCTACACCTTC. Translating it yields CASSLGGQGYRGYGYTF.

This sequence joins TRBV5-8 and TRBJ1-4; D gene ambiguous. The V gene lost 5 bases and the J gene lost 8 bases, with 10 bases spanning the gap. Germline V gene data show CDR1 as SGHTS and CDR2 as YDEGEE. There are 12 residues in the CDR3. This CDR3 is CASSQDGEKLFF. The DNA for the CDR3 is TGTGCCAGCAGTCAGGACGGCGAAAAACTGTTTTTT.

The J gene is TRBJ1-1, the V gene TRBV6-5, with D perhaps matching TRBD1 (5 bases). The CDR3 consists of 15 residues. Germline V gives CDR1 MNHEY, CDR2 SVGAGI. The V and J ends lost 4 bases and 5 bases respectively, with 17 bases between them. CDR3 region: CASSSPGGWGTEAFF. CDR3 sequence (DNA): TGTGCCAGCAGTTCCCCCGGGGGATGGGGAACTGAAGCTTTCTTT.

The V and J genes are TRBV28 and TRBJ1-1, with D possibly being TRBD1 (5 bases). Trimming left V 3 bases short and J 1 base short, with 12 bases between. Germline-derived CDR1 and CDR2 are MDHEN and SYDVKM. This CDR3 has 15 residues. This chain's CDR3 is CASSLSGTGNTEAFF. The CDR3 nucleotides read TGTGCCAGCAGTTTGTCGGGGACGGGGAACACTGAAGCTTTCTTT.

CDR3 loop: CASSALQGVGKLFF. The CDR3 DNA reads as TGTGCCAGCAGTGCGTTACAGGGGGTTGGAAAACTGTTTTTT. This chain links TRBV28 with TRBJ1-4; 8 nucleotides align to TRBD1. From germline, CDR1 is MDHEN and CDR2 SYDVKM. The CDR3 length is 14 residues. V was clipped by 5 bases and J by 10 bases; unmatched bases: 9.

The J gene is TRBJ2-1, the V gene TRBV4-1; TRBD2 agrees at 8 bases. CDR1 is MGHRA and CDR2 is YSYEKL in the germline V gene. V shed 4 bases, J shed 4 bases, and the junction held 6 bases outside the gene matches. The CDR3 covers 15 residues. The CDR3 reads CASSPGRASYNEQFF. CDR3 nucleotides: TGCGCCAGCAGCCCCGGGAGGGCCTCTTACAATGAGCAGTTCTTC.

This sequence joins TRBV29-1 and TRBJ1-3; TRBD1 is a possible D gene (6 bases). V lost 6 bases and J 0 bases, leaving 18 bases between the germline ends. This CDR3 contains 16 residues. The germline gives CDR1 SQVTM, CDR2 ANQGSEA. CDR3 nucleotide sequence: TGCAGCGTCTCTTATTGGACAGCAAGCTCTGGAAACACCATATATTTT. Amino acid sequence: CSVSYWTASSGNTIYF.

A single count supports this clone. V usage is TRBV29-1 and J usage is TRBJ2-3; 7 bases fit TRBD1. CDR1 and CDR2 from the germline V gene are SQVTM and ANQGSEA. The CDR3 length is 13 residues. The J segment lost 2 bases and the V segment lost 7 bases, leaving 6 bases of the junction unmatched. CDR3 coding DNA: TGCAGCGACCGGACAGGACCCACAGATACGCAGTATTTT. It codes for CSDRTGPTDTQYF.

CDR3 coding DNA: TGCGCCAGCAGCTACACAGATACGCAGTATTTT. Translation: CASSYTDTQYF. V gene TRBV5-1 combines with J gene TRBJ2-3; D is ambiguous. Germline CDR1 SGHRS, CDR2 YFSETQ. There are 11 residues in the CDR3. Trimming pared 3 bases from V and 2 bases from J, leaving 1 base between.

The chain is built from TRBV5-1 and TRBJ2-2; TRBD1 might be the D (6 bases). Deletions cut 2 bases from V and 6 bases from J, with 14 bases between. This CDR3 is built from 15 residues. Germline CDR1 is SGHRS and CDR2 is YFSETQ. The CDR3 DNA sequence: TGCGCCAGCAGCTTTACAGGGCCCTCGGCCGGGGAGCTGTTTTTT. Amino acid sequence: CASSFTGPSAGELFF.

The chain links TRBV18 to TRBJ2-3, with a weak D call TRBD1 (6 bases). The CDR3 totals 15 residues. V shed 3 bases and J shed 4 bases, with 14 bases lying between them. Germline V gene lookup returns CDR1 KGHSH and CDR2 LQKENI. For the CDR3, the DNA is TGTGCCAGCTCACCGTTACAGGGTGGGTCAGATACGCAGTATTTT. Translating it yields CASSPLQGGSDTQYF.

This chain joins TRBV7-3 and TRBJ2-2; 10 bases line up with TRBD2. The CDR3 covers 15 residues. CDR1 SGHTA and CDR2 FQGTGA come from the germline V gene. V was pared by 6 bases and J by 3 bases, with 4 bases of the junction left unmatched. The CDR3 region is CASRIAGGHTGELFF. CDR3 in DNA: TGTGCCAGCAGGATAGCGGGGGGCCACACCGGGGAGCTGTTTTTT.

V gene TRBV5-4 combines with J gene TRBJ2-2, with a possible D match to TRBD1 (5 bases). This CDR3 region has 15 residues. Germline CDR1 is SGHNT and CDR2 is YYREEE (reference sequence). V gave up 4 bases and J gave up 6 bases, with 16 bases separating them. The CDR3 here is CASSLTATPAGELFF. The CDR3, as DNA: TGTGCCAGCAGCCTGACAGCTACCCCGGCCGGGGAGCTGTTTTTT.

This clone was picked up one time. The chain carries TRBV5-1 and TRBJ2-1, with D hard to call. V was trimmed by 2 bases and J by 0 bases, leaving 12 bases between them. CDR3 length: 16 residues. From germline, CDR1 is SGHRS and CDR2 YFSETQ. The CDR3 loop is CASSFSAQSSYNEQFF. The CDR3 bases are TGCGCCAGCAGCTTTTCCGCGCAAAGCTCCTACAATGAGCAGTTCTTC.

V usage is TRBV10-2 and J usage is TRBJ2-1; 10 bases fit TRBD2. Germline V lookup: CDR1 WSHSY, CDR2 SAAADI. The V gene end was trimmed by 5 bases and the J gene end by 0 bases; junction bases not matched to a gene: 1. The CDR3 consists of 15 residues. The CDR3 region has the DNA TGCGCCAGCAGTTCTAGCGGGAGCTCCTACAATGAGCAGTTCTTC. Translated, it gives CASSSSGSSYNEQFF.

J is TRBJ2-5 and V is TRBV7-3, with 12 nucleotides matching TRBD2. The ends lost 5 bases at V and 3 bases at J; junction bases unmatched: 4. Germline V gives CDR1 SGHTA, CDR2 FQGTGA. The length of the CDR3 is 15 residues. The CDR3 DNA is TGTGCCAGCAGCCGGGGACTAGCGGGCAAAGAGACCCAGTACTTC. Amino acids: CASSRGLAGKETQYF.